The rows below give T cell receptor beta chains drawn from one sample of a study of blood T cell repertoires in COVID-19. Using immunoSEQ multiplex PCR, the repertoire was profiled, and TCRdb retains in-frame clones only, with some absent. This sample yields under 250,000 clones, of which about 87% are seen a single time; less than 3.5% belongs to the top ten. The source material was peripheral blood. All receptors come from a man aged 25-45 years with COVID-19, enrolled during active disease. The conserved cysteine and the conserved F or W are not part of the CDR3 here.

V gene: TRBV28
CDR3 protein: ASHLGYGYT

V gene: TRBV4-3
CDR3 protein: ASSHGTTSADTQY

V gene: TRBV5-6
CDR3 protein: ASSFAGTGGEKLF

V gene: TRBV3-1/TRBV3-2
CDR3 protein: ASRDLGNTEAF

V gene: TRBV4-3
CDR3 protein: ASSQDLRGMNTEAF

V gene: TRBV7-2
CDR3 protein: ASSLQGAPHGYT

V gene: TRBV28
CDR3 protein: ASSFIRNTYEQY

V gene: TRBV6-5
CDR3 protein: ASSYDRNPAGGYT

V gene: TRBV29-1
CDR3 protein: SVDRQGLAGSAETQY

V gene: TRBV18
CDR3 protein: ASSPQGQNTEAF

V gene: TRBV7-2
CDR3 protein: ASSSFGQGADEQY

V gene: TRBV19
CDR3 protein: ASTLTGGFGGELF

V gene: TRBV2
CDR3 protein: ASSELGQGYYGYT

V gene: TRBV3-1/TRBV3-2
CDR3 protein: ASGRGASGNYEQY

V gene: TRBV7-3
CDR3 protein: ASSFLDRGYEQY

V gene: TRBV14
CDR3 protein: ASSQVEGRPQH

V gene: TRBV11-3
CDR3 protein: ASSFGTSRTTDTQY

V gene: TRBV30
CDR3 protein: AGHTAGRFNYGYT

V gene: TRBV27
CDR3 protein: ASSLYGTSYSNQPQH

V gene: TRBV11-2
CDR3 protein: ASSLAAGLAGPEQY

V gene: TRBV6-2/TRBV6-3
CDR3 protein: ASSGTSGFRDEQF

V gene: TRBV5-1
CDR3 protein: ASSLASQSGEQF

V gene: TRBV9
CDR3 protein: ASSLTSGGSETQY

V gene: TRBV5-1
CDR3 protein: ASSLGQGRTEAF

V gene: TRBV18
CDR3 protein: ASSRPKEGDHGYT

V gene: TRBV25-1
CDR3 protein: ASSLYGGHGEQY

V gene: TRBV13
CDR3 protein: ASLGTNTDTQY

V gene: TRBV19
CDR3 protein: ASSSDRNSEQY

V gene: TRBV5-1
CDR3 protein: ASRRLGTYEQY

V gene: TRBV19
CDR3 protein: ASSDRRGANYGYT

V gene: TRBV27
CDR3 protein: ASSLTSSTDTQY

V gene: TRBV11-2
CDR3 protein: ASSFRGTGGETQY